These 2 T cell receptor beta chains were all obtained from the same sample, sequenced in a study of blood T cell repertoires in COVID-19 (dated by TCRdb to the early 2020s). Libraries came from the immunoSEQ multiplex PCR assay. Held by TCRdb, this immuneACCESS table contains in-frame sequences only and omits some clones. Under half of the omission traces to an unresolved V gene where checked; the cause of the rest is unknown. The sample table lists some 290,000 clones, roughly 86% of them with a count of one. Around 11% of the sample comes from the top ten. The sequencing input was peripheral blood. These receptors were obtained from a young woman with COVID-19, enrolled during active disease.

The chain recombines TRBV6-2 or TRBV6-3 with TRBJ2-1; no definite D call. Germline CDR1 and CDR2: MNHEY and SVGEGT. This CDR3 has 14 amino acids. Trimming shortened V by 2 bases and J by 8 bases, and 13 bases separated the two germline ends. The CDR3, as DNA: TGTGCCAGCAGTTACGCAGTAGCTGGTTATGAGCAGTTCTTC. The encoded protein is CASSYAVAGYEQFF.

The chain uses TRBV28 and TRBJ1-1; 9 bases agree with TRBD1. This CDR3 comprises 20 residues. Germline loops: CDR1 MDHEN, CDR2 SYDVKM. V trimming: 4 bases; J trimming: 4 bases; junction bases outside the gene matches: 22. This CDR3 reads CASSSFTPDRGWAGSTEAFF. In nucleotides, the CDR3 is TGTGCCAGCAGTTCCTTTACCCCAGACAGGGGGTGGGCGGGTTCCACTGAAGCTTTCTTT.